The 3 T cell receptor beta chains below all came from one sample that was sequenced in a study of shared clonotypes between healthy human individuals. Method: immunoSEQ multiplex PCR; TCRdb's copy keeps in-frame clones and lacks some. The data show over a million clones, with 75% to 80% seen just once and around 0.6% held by the top ten. The material sequenced was memory CD4+ T cells from PBMCs. Documented subset: CD45RA-negative fraction. These receptors were collected from a man between 18 and 35 years old in good health. Some clones in this sample may be carry-over from other donors' samples.

V gene TRBV5-1 combines with J gene TRBJ2-7, with a tentative D call TRBD2 (5 bases). Germline V gives CDR1 SGHRS, CDR2 YFSETQ. Between the trimmed V and J ends, which lost 2 bases and 9 bases, there was a span of 12 bases. CDR3 size: 12 residues. CDR3 loop: CASSLDRSGQYF. The CDR3 DNA follows: TGCGCCAGCAGCTTAGATAGGAGCGGGCAGTACTTC.

A remark on this clone: Other DNA sequences in this specimen translate into the identical CDR3. The genes are TRBV5-6 and TRBJ2-5, with TRBD1 identical over 8 bases. The V gene end was trimmed by 0 bases and the J gene end by 5 bases; junction bases not matched to a gene: 6. The CDR3 loop spans 15 amino acids. The germline V gene encodes CDR1 SGHDT and CDR2 YYEEEE. For the CDR3, the DNA is TGTGCCAGCAGCTTGGTGGCAGGGGGCCGGGAGACCCAGTACTTC. Protein sequence: CASSLVAGGRETQYF.

This chain uses TRBV7-2 with TRBJ1-1; D is perhaps TRBD1 (5 bases). Trimming took off 2 bases at V and 10 bases at J, with 14 bases between the two ends. This CDR3 is built from 13 residues. Germline assignment: CDR1 SGHTA and CDR2 FQGNSA. CDR3 nucleotide sequence: TGTGCCAGCAGCTTATCCCGAGGAGGGGCAGCTTTCTTT. Translating gives CASSLSRGGAAFF.